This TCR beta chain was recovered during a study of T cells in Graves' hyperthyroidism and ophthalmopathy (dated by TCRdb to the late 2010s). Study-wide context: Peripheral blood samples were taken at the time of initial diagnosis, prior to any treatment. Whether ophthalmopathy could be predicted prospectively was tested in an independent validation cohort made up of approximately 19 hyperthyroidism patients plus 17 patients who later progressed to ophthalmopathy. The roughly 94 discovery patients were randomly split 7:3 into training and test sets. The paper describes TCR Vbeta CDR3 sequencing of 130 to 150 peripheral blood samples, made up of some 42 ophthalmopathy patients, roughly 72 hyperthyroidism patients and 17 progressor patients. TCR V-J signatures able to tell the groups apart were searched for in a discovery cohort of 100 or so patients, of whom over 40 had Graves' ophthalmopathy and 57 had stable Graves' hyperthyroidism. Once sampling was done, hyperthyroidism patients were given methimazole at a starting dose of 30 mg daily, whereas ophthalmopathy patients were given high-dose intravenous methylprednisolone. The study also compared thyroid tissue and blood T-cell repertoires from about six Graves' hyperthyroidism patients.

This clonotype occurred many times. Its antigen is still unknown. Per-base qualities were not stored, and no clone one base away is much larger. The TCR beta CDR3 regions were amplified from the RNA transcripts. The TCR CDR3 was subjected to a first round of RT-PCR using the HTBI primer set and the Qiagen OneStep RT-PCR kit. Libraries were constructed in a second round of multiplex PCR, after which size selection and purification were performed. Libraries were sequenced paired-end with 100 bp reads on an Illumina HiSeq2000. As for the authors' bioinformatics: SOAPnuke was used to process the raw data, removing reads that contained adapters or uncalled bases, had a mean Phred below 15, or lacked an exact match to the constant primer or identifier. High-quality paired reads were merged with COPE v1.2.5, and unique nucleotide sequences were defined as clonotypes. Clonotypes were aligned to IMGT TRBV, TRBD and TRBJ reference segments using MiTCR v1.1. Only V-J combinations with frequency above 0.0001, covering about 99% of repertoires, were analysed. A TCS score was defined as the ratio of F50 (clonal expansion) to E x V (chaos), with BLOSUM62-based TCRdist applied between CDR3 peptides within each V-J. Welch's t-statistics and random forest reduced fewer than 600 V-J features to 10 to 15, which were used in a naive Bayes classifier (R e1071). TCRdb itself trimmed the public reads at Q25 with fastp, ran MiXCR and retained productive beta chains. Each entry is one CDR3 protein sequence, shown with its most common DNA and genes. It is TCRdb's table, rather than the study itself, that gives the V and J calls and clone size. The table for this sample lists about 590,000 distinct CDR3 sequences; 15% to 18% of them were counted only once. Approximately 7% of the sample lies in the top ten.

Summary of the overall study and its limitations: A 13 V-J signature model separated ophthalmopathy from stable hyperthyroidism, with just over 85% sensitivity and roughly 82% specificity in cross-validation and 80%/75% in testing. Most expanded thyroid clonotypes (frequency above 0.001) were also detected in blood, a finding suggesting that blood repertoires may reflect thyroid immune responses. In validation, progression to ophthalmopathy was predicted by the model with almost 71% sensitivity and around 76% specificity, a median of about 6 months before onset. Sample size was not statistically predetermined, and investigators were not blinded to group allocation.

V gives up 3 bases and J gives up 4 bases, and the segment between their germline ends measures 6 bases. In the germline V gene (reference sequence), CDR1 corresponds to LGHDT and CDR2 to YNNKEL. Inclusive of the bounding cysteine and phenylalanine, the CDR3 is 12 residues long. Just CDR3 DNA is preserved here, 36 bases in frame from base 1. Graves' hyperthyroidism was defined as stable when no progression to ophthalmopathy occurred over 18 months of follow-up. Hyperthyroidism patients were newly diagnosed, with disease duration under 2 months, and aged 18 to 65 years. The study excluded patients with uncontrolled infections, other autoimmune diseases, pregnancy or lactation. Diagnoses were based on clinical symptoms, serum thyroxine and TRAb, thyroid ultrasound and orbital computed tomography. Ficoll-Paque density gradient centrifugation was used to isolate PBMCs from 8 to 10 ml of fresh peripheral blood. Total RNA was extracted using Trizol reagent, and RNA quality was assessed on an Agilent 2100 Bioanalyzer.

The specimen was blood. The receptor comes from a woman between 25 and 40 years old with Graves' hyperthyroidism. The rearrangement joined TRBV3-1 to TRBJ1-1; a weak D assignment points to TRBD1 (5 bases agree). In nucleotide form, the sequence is TGTGCCAGCAGCCAGGGGGTCACTGAAGCTTTCTTT. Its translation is CASSQGVTEAFF.